This T cell receptor (beta chain) was captured in a study of cytomegalovirus exposure and HLA in healthy donors. The study ran its PCR with 60 Vbeta and 13 Jbeta primers. Profiled with immunoSEQ multiplex PCR; TCRdb holds only in-frame clones, not every one. The sample carries 85,000 to 100,000 clones, around 80% recorded once. CDR3 length: 14 residues. Trimming removed 0 bases at V and 7 bases at J, with 11 bases between. Looked up from germline, CDR1 is SGHRS and CDR2 is YFSETQ. Sequenced material: PBMCs. V usage is TRBV5-1 and J usage is TRBJ2-1, with D possibly TRBD1 on 5 matching bases. The TCR was taken from a man aged 55 to 69 in good health and CMV-seropositive. The CDR3 coding sequence is TGCGCCAGCAGCTTGGCCCAGGGTCCAAATGAGCAGTTCTTC. Protein sequence: CASSLAQGPNEQFF. Complete variable domain (other parts from reference TRBV5-1 and TRBJ2-1): KAGVTQTPRYLIKTRGQQVTLSCSPISGHRSVSWYQQTPGQGLQFLFEYFSETQRNKGNFPGRFSGRQFSNSRSEMNVSTLELGDSALYLCASSLAQGPNEQFFGPGTRLTVL.